What follows is one T cell receptor beta chain and its context. Its binding antigen is unknown. There are no base qualities to consult, and no much larger clone falls within one base. This specimen comes from a study of regulatory T cells in long-lasting Graves disease (dated by TCRdb to about 2021). Notes on the research overall: To count as having persistent Graves' disease, a patient had to have received antithyroid drug treatment for over 5 years with TSH receptor autoantibodies remaining persistently positive. This study used TCR sequencing and RNA sequencing of peripheral blood to compare persistent Graves' disease patients against newly diagnosed Graves' disease patients. The study took place in China and was registered as a clinical trial. A total of around 35 samples were covered by TCR sequencing, comprising around 13 persistent and 20 or so newly diagnosed Graves' disease patients. On average, persistent Graves' disease patients in the clinical cohort had been on antithyroid drugs for approximately 10 years.

The method behind the library was multiplex PCR. Instrument used: Illumina HiSeq 4000. To build TCR beta libraries, CDR3 regions were amplified by Arm-PCR using iRepertoire HTBI primers. Before sequencing, the PCR products underwent gel purification. The original pipeline was this. Gene usage analysis of CDR3 amino acid clonotypes used the 60 to 80 TRBV and 12 to 15 TRBJ segments found across samples. COPE and FqMerger were used to merge filtered high-quality paired reads into contigs. BLAST was used to align contigs to IMGT TRBV, TRBD and TRBJ reference genes, with CDR3 defined following IMGT. Any clonotype with a frequency above 0.1% was classified as a highly expanded clone. Shannon entropy served as the measure of repertoire diversity, while the Gini coefficient captured V-J evenness. Clonotypes shared by more than one individual were considered public. TCRdb ran its own pipeline on the public reads, namely fastp trimming at Q25 and MiXCR clone calling, and kept in-frame beta chains. Every CDR3 protein is listed once, alongside the most common genes and DNA of its rows. The V and J calls and clone size are TCRdb's, not the authors'. The sample yields about 470,000 distinct CDR3 sequences; around a fifth were counted once. The ten top clones hold 6.5% to 9% of the sample.

Findings and caveats that apply to the study as a whole: A larger number of public clonotypes was shared among persistent patients (approximately 2,600) than among newly diagnosed patients (around 880). Only peripheral blood was studied, because thyroid tissue, the primary lesion, was inaccessible. Compared with newly diagnosed patients, persistent Graves' disease patients had lower TCR Shannon entropy and fewer highly expanded clones, which suggests clonal expansion. The authors noted that the small sample size was a limitation that may lower accuracy. Only the TCR beta chain was sequenced and analyzed.

The time point label for this specimen denotes: persistent/refractory GD, antithyroid drugs over 5 years with positive TRAb. For both TCR sequencing and RNA sequencing, RNA was extracted from PBMCs in TRIzol. The diagnosis of Graves' disease was made according to American Thyroid Association guidelines. Recruitment of patients was carried out at an endocrinology department in Xi'an, China. Each patient gave 9 to 10 milliliters of peripheral blood, collected in an EDTA anticoagulant tube. PBMCs were isolated by Ficoll Paque Plus density gradient separation without further T cell sorting. RNA quality was checked with an Agilent 2100 Bioanalyzer and agarose gel, and concentration with a NanoDrop 2000. The sequenced sample was peripheral blood mononuclear cells (PBMCs), obtained when the disease was refractory, from a patient treated with antithyroid drugs. This TCR was recovered from a female donor with Graves disease.

The encoded CDR3 is CSARGTGGLTGDIQYF. The DNA sequence follows: TGCAGTGCTAGGGGGACAGGGGGCCTTACCGGTGACATTCAGTACTTC. The V gene is TRBV20-1 and the J gene is TRBJ2-4; 12 bases in the junction line up with TRBD1. V has 3 bases trimmed and J has 8 bases trimmed; junction bases matching no gene number 11. Via the germline V gene (reference sequence), CDR1 is DFQATT and CDR2 SNEGSKA. The CDR3, cysteine through phenylalanine, is 16 amino acids long. Of all the DNA, just the CDR3 is kept, 48 bases in frame from base 1.